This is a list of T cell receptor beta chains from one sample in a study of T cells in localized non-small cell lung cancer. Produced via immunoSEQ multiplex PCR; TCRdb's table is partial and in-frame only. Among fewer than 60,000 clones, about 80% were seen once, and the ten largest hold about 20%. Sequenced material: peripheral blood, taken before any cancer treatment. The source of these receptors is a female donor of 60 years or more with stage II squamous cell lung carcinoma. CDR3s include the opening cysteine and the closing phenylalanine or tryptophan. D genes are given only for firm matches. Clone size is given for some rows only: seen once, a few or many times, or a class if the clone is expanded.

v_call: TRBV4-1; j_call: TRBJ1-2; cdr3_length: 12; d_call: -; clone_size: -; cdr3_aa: CASSQAAGGYTF; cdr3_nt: TGCGCCAGCAGCCAAGCGGCGGGTGGCTACACCTTC
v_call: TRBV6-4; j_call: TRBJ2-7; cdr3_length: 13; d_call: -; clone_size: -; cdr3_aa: CASSADRGYEQYF; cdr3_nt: TGTGCCAGCAGTGCGGATAGAGGATACGAGCAGTACTTC
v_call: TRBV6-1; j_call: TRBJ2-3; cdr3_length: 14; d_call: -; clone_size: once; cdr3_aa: CASSGTGHSDTQYF; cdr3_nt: TGTGCCAGCAGCGGAACGGGCCACTCCGATACGCAGTATTTT
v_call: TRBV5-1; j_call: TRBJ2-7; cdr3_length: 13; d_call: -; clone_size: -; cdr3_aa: CASSLEANYEQYF; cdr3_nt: TGCGCCAGCAGCTTGGAGGCGAACTACGAGCAGTACTTC
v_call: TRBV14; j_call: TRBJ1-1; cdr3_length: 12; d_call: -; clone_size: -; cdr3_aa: CASRPLNTEAFF; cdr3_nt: TGTGCCAGCAGGCCACTGAACACTGAAGCTTTCTTT
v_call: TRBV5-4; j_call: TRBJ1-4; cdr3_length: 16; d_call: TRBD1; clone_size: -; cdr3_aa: CASSLGGTGTNEKLFF; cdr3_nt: TGTGCCAGCAGCTTGGGGGGGACAGGGACTAATGAAAAACTGTTTTTT
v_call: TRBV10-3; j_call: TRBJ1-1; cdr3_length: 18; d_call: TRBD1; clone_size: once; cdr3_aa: CAISESTQRQGTNTEAFF; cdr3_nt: TGTGCCATCAGTGAGTCGACTCAGAGACAGGGGACGAACACTGAAGCTTTCTTT
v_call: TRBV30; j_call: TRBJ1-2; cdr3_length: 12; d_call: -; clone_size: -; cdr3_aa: CAWSAGNYGYTF; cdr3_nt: TGTGCCTGGAGCGCGGGGAACTATGGCTACACCTTC
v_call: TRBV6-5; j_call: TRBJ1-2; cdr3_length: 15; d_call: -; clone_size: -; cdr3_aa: CASSYPLPSGTGYTF; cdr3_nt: TGTGCCAGCAGTTACCCCCTGCCCAGTGGAACGGGCTACACCTTC
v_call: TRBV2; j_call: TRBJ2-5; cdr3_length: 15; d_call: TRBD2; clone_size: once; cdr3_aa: CASSLGLAGGETQYF; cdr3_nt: TGTGCCAGCAGTCTGGGACTAGCGGGGGGAGAGACCCAGTACTTC
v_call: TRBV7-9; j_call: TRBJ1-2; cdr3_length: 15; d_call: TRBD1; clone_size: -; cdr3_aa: CASSLEGTGTRGYTF; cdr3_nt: TGTGCCAGCAGCTTAGAGGGGACAGGGACGCGAGGCTACACCTTC
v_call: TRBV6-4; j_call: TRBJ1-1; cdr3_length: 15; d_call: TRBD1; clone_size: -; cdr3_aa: CASNGQGKKNTEAFF; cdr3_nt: TGTGCCAGCAACGGACAGGGTAAGAAGAACACTGAAGCTTTCTTT
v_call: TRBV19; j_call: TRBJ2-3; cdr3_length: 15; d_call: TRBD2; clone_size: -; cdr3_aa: CASSQTSGAPDTQYF; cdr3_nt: TGTGCCAGTAGTCAGACTAGCGGGGCGCCAGATACGCAGTATTTT
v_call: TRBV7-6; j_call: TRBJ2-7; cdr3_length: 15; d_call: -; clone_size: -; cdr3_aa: CASSPRDPGPYEQYF; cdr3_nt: TGTGCCAGCAGCCCGCGGGACCCGGGGCCCTACGAGCAGTACTTC
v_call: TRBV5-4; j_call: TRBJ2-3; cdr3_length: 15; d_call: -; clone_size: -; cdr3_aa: CASSLGSGLGDTQYF; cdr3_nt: TGTGCCAGCAGCTTGGGTTCTGGGCTTGGAGATACGCAGTATTTT
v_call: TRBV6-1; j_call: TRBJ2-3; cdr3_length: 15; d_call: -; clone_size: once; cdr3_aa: CASSEGPGPKDTQYF; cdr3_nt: TGTGCCAGCAGTGAAGGGCCGGGCCCCAAAGATACGCAGTATTTT
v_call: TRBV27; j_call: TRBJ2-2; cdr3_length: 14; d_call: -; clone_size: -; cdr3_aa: CASSSGSRTGELFF; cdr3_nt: TGTGCCAGCAGTTCGGGCTCCCGCACCGGGGAGCTGTTTTTT
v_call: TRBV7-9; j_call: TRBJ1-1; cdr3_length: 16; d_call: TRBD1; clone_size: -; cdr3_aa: CASLGDRGRTDTEAFF; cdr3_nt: TGTGCCAGCCTGGGAGACAGGGGGCGGACGGACACTGAAGCTTTCTTT
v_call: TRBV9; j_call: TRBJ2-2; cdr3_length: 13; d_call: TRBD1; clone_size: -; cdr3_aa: CASTSQGVGELFF; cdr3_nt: TGTGCCAGCACCTCTCAGGGGGTCGGGGAGCTGTTTTTT
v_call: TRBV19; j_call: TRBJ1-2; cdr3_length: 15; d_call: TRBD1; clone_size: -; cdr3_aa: CASSTQRTGRYGYTF; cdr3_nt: TGTGCCAGTAGTACCCAACGGACAGGGAGGTATGGCTACACCTTC
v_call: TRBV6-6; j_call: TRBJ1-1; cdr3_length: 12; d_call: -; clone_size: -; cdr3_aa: CASGGRSTEAFF; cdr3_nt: TGTGCCAGCGGGGGGCGTTCCACTGAAGCTTTCTTT
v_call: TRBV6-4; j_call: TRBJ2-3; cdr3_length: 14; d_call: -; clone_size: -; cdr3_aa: CASSDDTATDTQYF; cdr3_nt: TGTGCCAGCAGTGATGACACAGCCACAGATACGCAGTATTTT
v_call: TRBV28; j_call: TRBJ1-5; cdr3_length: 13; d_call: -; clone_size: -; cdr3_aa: CASSLEGHKPQHF; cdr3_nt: TGTGCCAGCAGTTTGGAGGGACATAAGCCCCAGCATTTT
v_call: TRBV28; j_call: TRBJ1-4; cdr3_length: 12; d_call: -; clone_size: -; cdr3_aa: CASSSPDEKLFF; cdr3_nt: TGTGCCAGCAGTTCCCCAGATGAAAAACTGTTTTTT
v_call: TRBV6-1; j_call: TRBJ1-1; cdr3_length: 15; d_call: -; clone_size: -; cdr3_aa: CASSEAGVWSTEAFF; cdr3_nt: TGTGCCAGCAGTGAAGCGGGGGTATGGAGCACTGAAGCTTTCTTT
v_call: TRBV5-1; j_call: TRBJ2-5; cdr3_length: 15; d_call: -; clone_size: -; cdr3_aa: CASRADASVGETQYF; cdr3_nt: TGCGCCAGCAGAGCGGACGCCTCAGTCGGGGAGACCCAGTACTTC
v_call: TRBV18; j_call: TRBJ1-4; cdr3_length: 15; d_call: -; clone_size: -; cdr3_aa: CASSPSVGVDEKLFF; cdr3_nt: TGTGCCAGCTCCCCTTCTGTAGGGGTCGATGAAAAACTGTTTTTT
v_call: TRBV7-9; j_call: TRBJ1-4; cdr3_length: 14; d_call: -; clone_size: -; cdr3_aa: CASKKSSTNEKLFF; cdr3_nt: TGTGCCAGCAAGAAGTCCTCAACTAATGAAAAACTGTTTTTT
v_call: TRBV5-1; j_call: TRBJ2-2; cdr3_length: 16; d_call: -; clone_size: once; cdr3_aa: CASSLRQGRVTGELFF; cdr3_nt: TGCGCCAGCAGCTTGAGGCAGGGGCGAGTCACCGGGGAGCTGTTTTTT
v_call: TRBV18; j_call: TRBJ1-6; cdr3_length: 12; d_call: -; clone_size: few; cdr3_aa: CASSRDNSPLHF; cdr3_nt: TGTGCCAGCTCACGGGATAATTCACCCCTCCACTTT
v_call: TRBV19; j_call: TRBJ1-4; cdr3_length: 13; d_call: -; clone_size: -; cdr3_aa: CASSDSINEKLFF; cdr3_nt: TGTGCCAGTAGCGACAGCATTAATGAAAAACTGTTTTTT
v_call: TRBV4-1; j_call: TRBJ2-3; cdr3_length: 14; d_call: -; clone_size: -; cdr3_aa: CASSQDPSTDTQYF; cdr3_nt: TGCGCCAGCAGCCAAGATCCGAGCACAGATACGCAGTATTTT
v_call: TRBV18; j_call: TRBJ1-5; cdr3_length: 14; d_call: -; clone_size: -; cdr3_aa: CASSPATGNQPQHF; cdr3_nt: TGTGCCAGCTCACCAGCGACAGGTAATCAGCCCCAGCATTTT
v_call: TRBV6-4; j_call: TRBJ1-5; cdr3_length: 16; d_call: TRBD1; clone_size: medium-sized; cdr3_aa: CASSEGTGDGNQPQHF; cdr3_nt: TGTGCCAGCAGTGAAGGGACAGGGGATGGCAATCAGCCCCAGCATTTT
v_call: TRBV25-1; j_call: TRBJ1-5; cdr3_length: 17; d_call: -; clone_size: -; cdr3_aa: CASSEYRKFFSNQPQHF; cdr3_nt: TGTGCCAGCAGTGAATATCGGAAATTCTTTAGCAATCAGCCCCAGCATTTT
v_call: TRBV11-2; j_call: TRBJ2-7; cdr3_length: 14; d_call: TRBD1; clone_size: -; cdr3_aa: CASRSSGTVSEQYF; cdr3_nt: TGTGCCAGCAGAAGCTCCGGGACAGTCAGCGAGCAGTACTTC
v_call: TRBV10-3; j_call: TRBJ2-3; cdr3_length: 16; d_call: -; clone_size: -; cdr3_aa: CAISEGRKASTDTQYF; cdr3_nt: TGTGCCATCAGTGAGGGGCGGAAAGCTAGCACAGATACGCAGTATTTT
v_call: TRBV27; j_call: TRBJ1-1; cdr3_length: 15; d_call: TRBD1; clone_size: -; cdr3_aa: CASRLTGVTNTEAFF; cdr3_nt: TGTGCCAGCAGGTTGACAGGGGTAACGAACACTGAAGCTTTCTTT
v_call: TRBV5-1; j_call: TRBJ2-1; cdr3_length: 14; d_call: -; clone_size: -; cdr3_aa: CASSLAPPAHEQFF; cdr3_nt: TGCGCCAGCAGCTTGGCCCCCCCGGCACATGAGCAGTTCTTC
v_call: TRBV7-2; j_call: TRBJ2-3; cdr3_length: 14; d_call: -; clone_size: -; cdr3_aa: CASSLGIRTDTQYF; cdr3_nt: TGTGCCAGCAGCTTGGGGATTCGGACAGATACGCAGTATTTT
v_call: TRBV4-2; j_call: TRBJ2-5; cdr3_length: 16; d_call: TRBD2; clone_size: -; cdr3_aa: CASSQEGAGPQETQYF; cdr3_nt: TGTGCCAGCAGCCAAGAAGGAGCGGGACCCCAAGAGACCCAGTACTTC
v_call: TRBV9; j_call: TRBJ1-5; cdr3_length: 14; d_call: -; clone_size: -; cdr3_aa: CASSPTDSNQPQHF; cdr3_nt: TGTGCCAGCAGCCCGACAGATAGCAATCAGCCCCAGCATTTT
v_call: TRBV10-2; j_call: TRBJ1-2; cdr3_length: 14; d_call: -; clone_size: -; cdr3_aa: CASSGVMGVNGYTF; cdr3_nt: TGCGCCAGCAGTGGGGTAATGGGCGTCAATGGCTACACCTTC
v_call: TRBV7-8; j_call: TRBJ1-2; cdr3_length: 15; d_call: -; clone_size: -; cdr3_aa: CASSLVDQGGYGYTF; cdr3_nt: TGTGCCAGCAGCTTAGTAGACCAGGGTGGCTATGGCTACACCTTC
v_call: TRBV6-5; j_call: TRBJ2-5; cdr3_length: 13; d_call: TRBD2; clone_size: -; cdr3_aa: CASSRDYGETQYF; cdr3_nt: TGTGCCAGCAGTCGGGACTACGGAGAGACCCAGTACTTC
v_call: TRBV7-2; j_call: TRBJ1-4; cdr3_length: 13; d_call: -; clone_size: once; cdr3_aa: CASSWDNNEKLFF; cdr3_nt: TGTGCCAGCAGCTGGGACAATAATGAAAAACTGTTTTTT
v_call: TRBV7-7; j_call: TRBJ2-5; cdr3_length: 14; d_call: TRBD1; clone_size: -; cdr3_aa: CASSSTGGQETQYF; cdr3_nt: TGTGCTAGCAGCTCGACAGGGGGCCAAGAGACCCAGTACTTC
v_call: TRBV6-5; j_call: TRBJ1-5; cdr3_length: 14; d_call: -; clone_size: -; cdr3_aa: CASSRTENYQPQHF; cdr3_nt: TGTGCCAGCAGTCGAACAGAGAATTATCAGCCCCAGCATTTT
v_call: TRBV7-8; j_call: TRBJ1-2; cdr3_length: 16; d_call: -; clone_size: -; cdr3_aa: CASSLPPTRTVYGYTF; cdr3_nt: TGTGCCAGCAGCTTACCTCCGACCCGCACTGTCTATGGCTACACCTTC
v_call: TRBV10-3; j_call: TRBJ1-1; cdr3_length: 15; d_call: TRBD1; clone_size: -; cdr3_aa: CAIRSTGSLNTEAFF; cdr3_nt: TGTGCCATCAGATCGACAGGGAGTTTGAACACTGAAGCTTTCTTT
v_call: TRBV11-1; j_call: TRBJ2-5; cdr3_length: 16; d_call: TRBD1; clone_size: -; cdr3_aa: CASSFTGTGAQETQYF; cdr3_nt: TGTGCCAGCAGCTTCACGGGGACAGGCGCCCAAGAGACCCAGTACTTC